The 31 T cell receptor beta chains in this list originate from one sample, sequenced in a study of control samples from healthy donors and cancer patients. Measured with immunoSEQ multiplex PCR; TCRdb has only the in-frame clones, and not every one. The sample yields approximately 210,000 clones, over 80% seen once. The sequencing input was blood. These TCRs come from a man aged 25-45 years in good health.

The V and J genes are TRBV7-6 and TRBJ1-5; perhaps TRBD1 as D (6 bases). The V gene lost 1 base and the J gene lost 2 bases, with 9 bases spanning the gap. CDR1 is SGHVS and CDR2 is FNYEAQ in the germline V gene. The CDR3 extends over 15 amino acids. Written as DNA, the CDR3 is TGTGCCAGCAGCTTAGGTCGACAGGGCAATCAGCCCCAGCATTTT. Protein sequence: CASSLGRQGNQPQHF.

Worth noting for this clone: The DNA is left out, because the CDR3 cannot be placed on it with certainty; the CDR3 is given as TCRdb lists it. The gene calls are TRBV9 and TRBJ2-7; TRBD2, the table's D call, lacks a check against the DNA. CDR1 is SGDLS, CDR2 YYNGEE, per germline. With termini counted, the CDR3 has 19 amino acids. The CDR3 sequence: CASSIVDPVGPGFPYEQYF.

The chain couples TRBV13 to TRBJ2-1; D remains unclear. The CDR3 is made up of 16 amino acids. Germline-derived CDR1 and CDR2 are PRHDT and FYEKMQ (reference sequence). Trimming pared 5 bases from V and 4 bases from J, leaving 18 bases between. The CDR3 nucleotides are TGTGCCAGCAGCCCCCAAAAGAAGAGTGGATACAATGAGCAGTTCTTC. The encoded protein is CASSPQKKSGYNEQFF.

A single count supports this clone. The chain combines TRBV6-4 with TRBJ1-2, with TRBD1 matching 9 bases. V lost 4 bases, J lost 3 bases, and 6 bases stayed unmatched. Germline CDR1 is MRHNA and CDR2 is SNTAGT. The CDR3 contains 15 residues. The CDR3 sequence: CASSAGTGSDYGYTF. DNA for the CDR3: TGTGCCAGCAGTGCCGGGACAGGGAGCGACTATGGCTACACCTTC.

This chain connects TRBV5-1 to TRBJ1-3; 7 bases are shared with TRBD1. Germline V gene lookup returns CDR1 SGHRS and CDR2 YFSETQ. CDR3 length: 18 residues. J was trimmed by 0 bases and V by 1 base; bases with no gene match: 10. In DNA, the CDR3 is TGCGCCAGCAGCTTGCACCCGGGACAGTCCAACTCTGGAAACACCATATATTTT. Its protein is CASSLHPGQSNSGNTIYF.

This clone was counted once. This CDR3 is CASSLPNRNTVNQPQHF. The CDR3 DNA is TGTGCCAGCAGCTTACCTAACAGGAACACTGTAAATCAGCCCCAGCATTTT. J is TRBJ1-5 and V is TRBV7-9; possible D gene TRBD1, 5 bases. CDR1 SEHNR and CDR2 FQNEAQ come from the germline V gene (reference sequence). Deletions cut 2 bases from V and 4 bases from J, with 18 bases between. The CDR3 is made up of 17 amino acids.

This clone was counted a single time. The chain recombines TRBV28 with TRBJ1-2, with TRBD1 matching 9 bases. This CDR3 region has 15 residues. V lost 6 bases to trimming and J lost 2 bases; unmatched junction nucleotides: 7. Germline CDR1 reads MDHEN; CDR2 reads SYDVKM. In DNA, the CDR3 is TGTGCCAGCAGCTTTAGGACAGGGGCGAACTATGGCTACACCTTC. It is translated as CASSFRTGANYGYTF.

V is TRBV11-2 and J is TRBJ2-7, with D uncertain. V lost 5 bases to trimming and J lost 3 bases, with 5 bases between them. Germline CDR1 is SGHAT and CDR2 is FQNNGV. This CDR3 has 11 residues. In nucleotides, the CDR3 is TGTGCCAGCAGCACCTTCTACGAGCAGTACTTC. This encodes CASSTFYEQYF.

The rearrangement joins TRBV7-9 to TRBJ1-5; D is possibly TRBD1 (5 bases). The germline V gene encodes CDR1 SEHNR and CDR2 FQNEAQ (reference sequence). Trimming cost V 4 bases and J 2 bases, with 9 bases left between them. This CDR3 has 14 residues. The CDR3 is CASSSQGGNQPQHF. CDR3 sequence (DNA): TGTGCCAGCAGCTCCCAGGGAGGCAATCAGCCCCAGCATTTT. The full variable domain, completed using reference TRBV7-9 and TRBJ1-5, is DTGVSQNPRHKITKRGQNVTFRCDPISEHNRLYWYRQTLGQGPEFLTYFQNEAQLEKSRLLSDRFSAERPKGSFSTLEIQRTEQGDSAMYLCASSSQGGNQPQHFGDGTRLSIL.

This clone turned up a few times. This chain connects TRBV30 to TRBJ1-2; no reliable D call. V shed 0 bases and J shed 0 bases, with 11 bases lying between them. This CDR3 has 15 amino acids. The germline gives CDR1 GTSNPN, CDR2 SVGIG (reference sequence). CDR3 DNA: TGTGCCTGGAGTGTACGATCAGCCTCTAACTATGGCTACACCTTC. Its translation is CAWSVRSASNYGYTF.

V usage is TRBV19 and J usage is TRBJ1-5; 7 positions match TRBD1. Trimming at V came to 4 bases and at J to 5 bases, leaving 14 bases not matched to a gene. CDR1 and CDR2 (germline): LNHDA, SQIVND (reference sequence). The CDR3 is 17 residues long. Here the CDR3 DNA reads TGTGCCAGTAGTACAACCTGGACAGGAGGGGTCGATCAGCCCCAGCATTTT. The encoded protein is CASSTTWTGGVDQPQHF.

The rearrangement joins TRBV19 to TRBJ2-3, with D perhaps TRBD1 or TRBD2 (5 bases each). CDR3 size: 17 residues. V was shortened by 6 bases and J by 2 bases, with 21 bases between the two germline ends. Germline V CDR1 and CDR2: LNHDA, SQIVND (reference sequence). The CDR3 DNA reads as TGTGCCAGTAGCCCCCGTCGACCAGGGACGGCCACAGATACGCAGTATTTT. Translated, it gives CASSPRRPGTATDTQYF.

The chain employs TRBV30 and TRBJ2-7; D call uncertain. The CDR3 is made up of 13 amino acids. Trimming pared 3 bases from V and 0 bases from J, leaving 9 bases between. Germline CDR1 and CDR2: GTSNPN and SVGIG (reference sequence). CDR3 protein: CAWRTPGSYEQYF. The CDR3 DNA is TGTGCCTGGAGAACACCGGGCTCCTACGAGCAGTACTTC.

The chain combines TRBV6-2 or TRBV6-3 with TRBJ1-1, with 7 nucleotides matching TRBD1. This CDR3 is built from 14 residues. Unmatched junction bases numbered 11, after V lost 7 bases and J lost 6 bases. Per the germline V gene, CDR1 is MNHEY and CDR2 is SVGEGT. The CDR3 DNA reads TGTGCCAGCACCCCAGGGGGACACGGGTCTGAAGCTTTCTTT. Protein sequence: CASTPGGHGSEAFF.

The rearrangement links TRBV27 to TRBJ2-1, with 10 nucleotides matching TRBD1. The V gene end was trimmed by 5 bases and the J gene end by 4 bases; junction bases not matched to a gene: 8. The CDR3 is made up of 16 amino acids. The germline V gene has CDR1 MNHEY and CDR2 SMNVEV (reference sequence). The CDR3 bases are TGTGCCAGCAGTACGCCCCGGGACAGGGGATACAATGAGCAGTTCTTC. Protein: CASSTPRDRGYNEQFF.

In this sample, this clone turned up once. The chain joins TRBV4-2 to TRBJ1-5; no definite D call. Trimming pared 3 bases from V and 6 bases from J, leaving 9 bases between. CDR1 and CDR2 from the germline V gene are LGHNA and YNFKEQ. This CDR3 contains 13 residues. CDR3 sequence reads: CASSQGLAQPQHF. In DNA form, the CDR3 reads TGTGCCAGCAGCCAGGGTCTGGCTCAGCCCCAGCATTTT.

This chain uses TRBV7-9 with TRBJ2-3; TRBD1 matches at 12 bases. The CDR3 totals 15 residues. V lost 4 bases, J lost 2 bases, and 1 base stayed unmatched. Germline lookup yields CDR1 SEHNR and CDR2 FQNEAQ (reference sequence). The CDR3 DNA sequence: TGTGCCAGCAGCTCGGGACAGGGGGCCACAGATACGCAGTATTTT. It codes for CASSSGQGATDTQYF.

The chain links TRBV11-2 to TRBJ1-2, with 8 bases lining up with TRBD1. After removal of 5 bases from V and 8 bases from J, the junction contained 10 bases not matched to a gene. Germline V gene sequence: CDR1 SGHAT, CDR2 FQNNGV. The length of the CDR3 is 14 residues. The CDR3 reads CASSRDRGPGGYTF. For the CDR3, the DNA is TGTGCCAGCAGCAGAGACAGGGGCCCTGGAGGCTACACCTTC.

The genes are TRBV2 and TRBJ1-5; D uncertain. Germline assignment: CDR1 SNHLY and CDR2 FYNNEI. CDR3 length: 13 amino acids. Trimming left V 7 bases short and J 3 bases short, with 10 bases between. The CDR3 region is CASMSDPNQPQHF. In nucleotides, the CDR3 is TGTGCCAGCATGAGTGACCCCAATCAGCCCCAGCATTTT.

This chain joins TRBV11-1 and TRBJ1-3; D unresolved. CDR1 SGHAT and CDR2 FQDESV come from the germline V gene (reference sequence). V lost 1 base, J lost 0 bases, and 10 bases lay in between. This CDR3 is 16 amino acids long. In nucleotides, the CDR3 is TGTGCCAGCAGCTTAGGACACACTCCCTCTGGAAACACCATATATTTT. Encoded protein: CASSLGHTPSGNTIYF.

V gene TRBV24-1 combines with J gene TRBJ2-3, with 12 bases that match TRBD2. Germline-derived CDR1 and CDR2 are KGHDR and SFDVKD. The CDR3 length is 16 residues. The V and J ends lost 4 bases and 4 bases, in that order; junction bases with no gene match: 5. The CDR3 protein is CATSETASGGADTQYF. As DNA, the CDR3 is TGTGCCACCAGTGAGACTGCTAGCGGGGGGGCAGATACGCAGTATTTT.

In its sample, this clone was seen once. This sequence joins TRBV2 and TRBJ1-2; TRBD1 matches 7 bases. V gave up 7 bases and J gave up 4 bases; unmatched junction bases: 9. The CDR3 runs to 14 residues. The V gene's germline CDR1 is SNHLY and CDR2 FYNNEI. In nucleotides, the CDR3 is TGTGCCAGCACCGCAGACAGGGTAGCCTATGGCTACACCTTC. Translation gives CASTADRVAYGYTF.

The chain has TRBV2 and TRBJ1-1; D remains ambiguous. V lost 2 bases to trimming and J lost 6 bases, with 4 bases between them. CDR1 and CDR2 from the germline V gene are SNHLY and FYNNEI. This CDR3 spans 11 amino acids. The CDR3 reads CASSEWPEAFF. The CDR3 DNA sequence: TGTGCCAGCAGTGAATGGCCTGAAGCTTTCTTT.

The chain is built from TRBV7-2 and TRBJ1-4; perhaps TRBD1 as D (6 bases). There are 14 residues in the CDR3. Germline CDR1 SGHTA, CDR2 FQGNSA. The V end was cut by 1 base, the J end by 7 bases, with 10 bases between. For the CDR3, the DNA is TGTGCCAGCAGCTTAGGGGGGGGCACTGAAAAACTGTTTTTT. This gives the protein CASSLGGGTEKLFF.

V usage is TRBV5-1 and J usage is TRBJ2-7; TRBD1 matches at 9 bases. The J segment lost 4 bases and the V segment lost 9 bases, leaving 11 bases of the junction unmatched. CDR1 and CDR2 from the germline V gene are SGHRS and YFSETQ. The CDR3 covers 14 residues. The CDR3 DNA is TGCGCCACCTCGGTGGACAGGGGTTCATACGAGCAGTACTTC. It codes for CATSVDRGSYEQYF.

This chain uses TRBV29-1 with TRBJ1-1, with D perhaps TRBD1 (6 bases). From germline, CDR1 is SQVTM and CDR2 ANQGSEA. V lost 4 bases, J lost 4 bases, and 13 bases lay in between. The CDR3 covers 13 residues. The CDR3 loop is CSVVGGAVTEAFF. The CDR3 DNA reads TGCAGCGTTGTCGGGGGCGCGGTCACTGAAGCTTTCTTT.

The V call is TRBV2, the J call TRBJ1-1; D unclear. Germline V gene sequence: CDR1 SNHLY, CDR2 FYNNEI. V was shortened by 4 bases and J by 2 bases, with 11 bases between the two germline ends. The CDR3 spans 14 residues. The CDR3 loop is CASSGVYRNTEAFF. For the CDR3, the DNA is TGTGCCAGCAGTGGAGTGTACCGAAACACTGAAGCTTTCTTT.

This clone occurred once. The V gene is TRBV12-3 or TRBV12-4, the J gene TRBJ2-5; D gene uncertain. V was clipped by 6 bases and J by 2 bases, with 10 bases between them. This CDR3 region has 13 residues. The chain's CDR3 is CASRETAQETQYF. Here the CDR3 DNA reads TGTGCCAGCAGAGAGACGGCTCAAGAGACCCAGTACTTC.

V gene TRBV7-7 combines with J gene TRBJ2-1, with D perhaps TRBD1 (6 bases). The CDR3 consists of 15 residues. Germline V gene data show CDR1 as SSHAT and CDR2 as FNYEAQ (reference sequence). The V end lost 1 base, the J end lost 4 bases, and 11 bases lay between the germline ends. The CDR3 DNA sequence: TGTGCCAGCAGCTTAGGCAGGGGAGCTTACAATGAGCAGTTCTTC. Translating gives CASSLGRGAYNEQFF.

The gene calls are TRBV19 and TRBJ1-5, with a tentative D call TRBD1 (5 bases). From germline, CDR1 is LNHDA and CDR2 SQIVND (reference sequence). The CDR3 has 15 amino acids. Trimming removed 6 bases from V and 4 bases from J, with 16 bases in between. CDR3 DNA sequence: TGTGCCAGTAGCCGTGGTGGGGGGAGTAATCAGCCCCAGCATTTT. Translated, it gives CASSRGGGSNQPQHF. The whole variable domain, remainder taken from reference TRBV19 and TRBJ1-5, is DGGITQSPKYLFRKEGQNVTLSCEQNLNHDAMYWYRQDPGQGLRLIYYSQIVNDFQKGDIAEGYSVSREKKESFPLTVTSAQKNPTAFYLCASSRGGGSNQPQHFGDGTRLSIL.

This clone came up a few times. The chain combines TRBV3-1 (or the pseudogene TRBV3-2) with TRBJ2-1; 8 nucleotides agree with TRBD2. CDR1 and CDR2 (germline): LGHDT, YNNKEL (reference sequence). The ends lost 4 bases at V and 7 bases at J; junction bases unmatched: 9. The CDR3 spans 15 residues. CDR3 nucleotide sequence: TGTGCCAGCAGCCCCTATAGCGGGGCCCAGAATGAGCAGTTCTTC. Protein: CASSPYSGAQNEQFF.